These 22 T cell receptor beta chains were sequenced from one sample in a study of CD8 T cells in Susac syndrome. RNA, at about 0.5 to 1 ug, was reverse transcribed with random hexamers. TCRdb used MiXCR to reprocess the immunoSEQ multiplex PCR reads, holding one entry per CDR3 protein. There are 210,000 or so distinct CDR3 sequences in the sample; roughly 93% occur only once, and around 0.15% lies in the top ten. The source material was CD4+ T cells from PBMCs. These receptors came from a human donor with Susac syndrome.

This chain links TRBV7-9 with TRBJ2-3, with D perhaps TRBD2 (7 bases). The CDR3 loop spans 18 amino acids. With 5 bases removed from V and 3 bases from J, the gap between germline ends came to 24 bases. Germline values: CDR1 SEHNR, CDR2 FQNEAQ (reference sequence). This chain's CDR3 is CASSRVHSAGDTTDTQYF. The CDR3, as DNA: TGTGCCAGCAGCCGAGTGCACAGTGCGGGGGACACTACAGATACGCAGTATTTT. The variable domain in full, with the rest retrieved from reference TRBV7-9 and TRBJ2-3, is DTGVSQNPRHKITKRGQNVTFRCDPISEHNRLYWYRQTLGQGPEFLTYFQNEAQLEKSRLLSDRFSAERPKGSFSTLEIQRTEQGDSAMYLCASSRVHSAGDTTDTQYFGPGTRLTVL.

The CDR3 nucleotides are TGTGCCAGCAGCCGGGATAGAGATACGCAGTATTTT. It specifies CASSRDRDTQYF. The chain links TRBV3-1 to TRBJ2-3; D unresolved. CDR3 length equals 12 residues. V dropped 4 bases and J dropped 5 bases, with 7 bases sitting between them. Germline-derived CDR1 and CDR2 are LGHDT and YNNKEL (reference sequence).

As to this clonotype: One end of the junction does not line up with germline, which may come from a read error. The J gene is TRBJ2-1, the V gene TRBV7-7; no clear D gene. The CDR3 runs 13 residues. Germline V lookup: CDR1 SSHAT, CDR2 FNYEAQ (reference sequence). CDR3 DNA: TGTGCTAGCAGCCCAGACACTTACAATGAGCAGTTCTTC. Translation gives CASSPDTYNEQFF.

The CDR3: CASSPTGGEDTGELFF. CDR3 nucleotide sequence: TGTGCCAGCAGTCCTACAGGGGGCGAGGACACCGGGGAGCTGTTTTTT. The V gene is TRBV6-2 or TRBV6-3, the J gene TRBJ2-2; 9 bases are shared with TRBD1. Germline CDR1 reads MNHEY; CDR2 reads SVGEGT. This CDR3 has 16 residues. Losses at the gene ends were 5 bases for V and 3 bases for J; bases not matched to a gene: 7.

The chain uses TRBV4-1 and TRBJ2-7; D not certain. The CDR3 extends over 15 amino acids. CDR1 MGHRA and CDR2 YSYEKL come from the germline V gene. The ends were cut back, 2 bases at V and 0 bases at J, with 11 bases in the middle. The CDR3 protein is CASSQLRPASYEQYF. CDR3 DNA: TGCGCCAGCAGCCAACTAAGGCCGGCCTCCTACGAGCAGTACTTC.

The rearrangement links TRBV12-3 or TRBV12-4 to TRBJ2-5; tentative D call: TRBD1 (6 bases). This CDR3 region has 15 residues. V was cut by 7 bases and J by 4 bases, with 19 bases left in between. The CDR3 region is CASTSVGTTTETQYF. In nucleotides, the CDR3 is TGTGCCAGCACCTCTGTTGGGACAACGACAGAGACCCAGTACTTC.

The V and J genes are TRBV18 and TRBJ2-5, with D perhaps matching TRBD1 (6 bases). The CDR3 length is 14 residues. The V gene lost 4 bases and the J gene lost 4 bases, with 13 bases spanning the gap. In germline, CDR1 is KGHSH, CDR2 LQKENI. As DNA, the CDR3 is TGTGCCAGCTCACAAGACAGGAACGGAGAGACCCAGTACTTC. Translated: CASSQDRNGETQYF.

V and J are TRBV20-1 and TRBJ2-1; 9 nucleotides match TRBD2. Germline assignment: CDR1 DFQATT and CDR2 SNEGSKA (reference sequence). The trim removed 0 bases at V and 11 bases at J, leaving 11 bases unmatched. This CDR3 has 15 amino acids. CDR3 coding DNA: TGCAGTGCTAGAGAGCCCAGCGGGGGGCTCGATAAGCAGTTCTTC. It is translated as CSAREPSGGLDKQFF.

This clonotype was detected once. This chain uses TRBV6-2 or TRBV6-3 with TRBJ2-7; D is unresolved. The CDR3 sequence is 14 residues long. The V gene lost 2 bases and the J gene lost 3 bases, with 11 bases spanning the gap. From germline, CDR1 is MNHEY and CDR2 SVGEGT. The CDR3 protein is CASSYPFKDYEQYF. The CDR3 coding sequence is TGTGCCAGCAGTTACCCCTTTAAGGACTACGAGCAGTACTTC.

The chain is built from TRBV20-1 and TRBJ1-4; 7 bases map to TRBD1. CDR3 length: 14 amino acids. The germline gives CDR1 DFQATT, CDR2 SNEGSKA (reference sequence). The V gene end was trimmed by 6 bases and the J gene end by 8 bases; junction bases not matched to a gene: 12. CDR3: CSAAPTGAGEKLFF. The DNA for the CDR3 is TGCAGTGCGGCCCCTACAGGGGCAGGAGAAAAACTGTTTTTT.

The chain recombines TRBV15 with TRBJ1-6, with 7 bases lining up with TRBD1. J lost 9 bases, V lost 8 bases, and 7 bases had no gene match. The CDR3 is made up of 13 amino acids. Looked up from germline, CDR1 is LNHNV and CDR2 is YYDKDF (reference sequence). For the CDR3, the DNA is TGTGCCACCCGGACAGGCGGTAGTTCACCCCTCCACTTT. Protein sequence: CATRTGGSSPLHF.

This chain links TRBV7-2 with TRBJ1-2; weak D call: TRBD1 (5 bases). The CDR3 has 14 residues. V was trimmed by 4 bases and J by 3 bases, leaving 12 bases between them. Germline V lookup: CDR1 SGHTA, CDR2 FQGNSA. The CDR3, as DNA: TGTGCCAGCAGCTCGGCACAGGCAGACTATGGCTACACCTTC. It encodes CASSSAQADYGYTF. The full variable domain, completed using reference TRBV7-2 and TRBJ1-2, is GAGVSQSPSNKVTEKGKDVELRCDPISGHTALYWYRQSLGQGLEFLIYFQGNSAPDKSGLPSDRFSAERTGGSVSTLTIQRTQQEDSAVYLCASSSAQADYGYTFGSGTRLTVV.

J is TRBJ1-2 and V is TRBV7-8; no clear D. The CDR3 length is 14 residues. V was shortened by 4 bases and J by 7 bases, with 16 bases between the two germline ends. The germline V gene has CDR1 SGHVS and CDR2 FQNEAQ. The CDR3 is CASSSLGPTSGYTF. CDR3 in DNA: TGTGCCAGCAGCTCGCTGGGCCCCACATCTGGCTACACCTTC.

The chain joins TRBV30 to TRBJ2-5, with 9 bases that match TRBD1. Germline-derived CDR1 and CDR2 are GTSNPN and SVGIG (reference sequence). The junction had 4 bases not matched to a gene; V was cut back by 5 bases and J by 3 bases. This CDR3 comprises 13 residues. CDR3 bases: TGTGCCTGGGCCCGGGACAGGGAAGAGACCCAGTACTTC. This encodes CAWARDREETQYF.

This clonotype appeared a single time. The J gene is TRBJ2-1, the V gene TRBV24-1; D is undetermined. The CDR3 contains 15 residues. Germline V gene data show CDR1 as KGHDR and CDR2 as SFDVKD. V lost 3 bases to trimming and J lost 0 bases, with 8 bases between them. Here the CDR3 reads CATSDDESSYNEQFF. Written as DNA, the CDR3 is TGTGCCACCAGTGATGACGAGAGCTCCTACAATGAGCAGTTCTTC.

J is TRBJ1-2 and V is TRBV2; TRBD1 matches 10 bases. This CDR3 spans 15 amino acids. Germline V lookup: CDR1 SNHLY, CDR2 FYNNEI. V trimming: 5 bases; J trimming: 2 bases; junction bases outside the gene matches: 5. CDR3 DNA: TGTGCCAGCAGTATTGACAGGGGGCGGAACTATGGCTACACCTTC. The encoded protein is CASSIDRGRNYGYTF.

CDR3 loop: CAISESNSPLHF. For the CDR3, the DNA is TGTGCCATCAGTGAGTCTAATTCACCCCTCCACTTT. The chain has TRBV10-3 and TRBJ1-6, with no clear D. With 0 bases removed from V and 6 bases from J, the gap between germline ends came to 0 bases. CDR3 length: 12 amino acids. The germline V gene has CDR1 ENHRY and CDR2 SYGVKD.

The V and J genes are TRBV3-1 and TRBJ2-3; D may be TRBD2 (5 bases). V was trimmed by 4 bases and J by 1 base, leaving 18 bases between them. The CDR3 is 17 residues long. Germline loops: CDR1 LGHDT, CDR2 YNNKEL (reference sequence). The CDR3 bases are TGTGCCAGCAGCCTCCAAGAGGGTGGACCAGGCACAGATACGCAGTATTTT. Protein: CASSLQEGGPGTDTQYF.

This chain connects TRBV20-1 to TRBJ2-1; 8 positions agree with TRBD2. V was pared by 3 bases and J by 5 bases, with 9 bases of the junction left unmatched. Germline V gene lookup returns CDR1 DFQATT and CDR2 SNEGSKA (reference sequence). This CDR3 contains 15 residues. CDR3 region: CSASPGAGANNEQFF. As DNA, the CDR3 is TGCAGTGCTAGCCCCGGAGCGGGGGCTAACAATGAGCAGTTCTTC.

The chain couples TRBV6-2 or TRBV6-3 to TRBJ2-7; 7 bases agree with TRBD1. Germline V CDR1 and CDR2: MNHEY, SVGEGT. The CDR3 covers 15 residues. Trimming at V came to 6 bases and at J to 3 bases, leaving 11 bases not matched to a gene. CDR3 DNA: TGTGCCAGCAGCCGACTTGACAGGGTTGGCTACGAGCAGTACTTC. Encoded protein: CASSRLDRVGYEQYF.

The chain joins TRBV5-1 to TRBJ1-1; 8 positions match TRBD1. The CDR3 is 15 residues long. Germline lookup yields CDR1 SGHRS and CDR2 YFSETQ. J was trimmed by 8 bases and V by 4 bases; bases with no gene match: 13. The CDR3 sequence is CASSPTKAGGLEAFF. The CDR3 DNA reads as TGCGCCAGCAGCCCCACAAAGGCAGGGGGCTTAGAAGCTTTCTTT.

V gene TRBV6-1 combines with J gene TRBJ1-2; no clear D gene. Trimming took 5 bases from V and 6 from J, leaving 16 bases between them. Germline V lookup: CDR1 MNHNS, CDR2 SASEGT. This CDR3 comprises 14 residues. Here the CDR3 reads CASSPVEGMDGYTF. CDR3 DNA sequence: TGTGCCAGCAGTCCCGTGGAGGGTATGGATGGCTACACCTTC.